What follows describes a single T cell receptor beta chain. Deletions cut 3 bases from V and 7 bases from J, with 11 bases between. The CDR3 totals 13 residues. CDR1 and CDR2 from the germline V gene are SGHKS and YYEKEE (reference sequence). A CD45RA-negative memory subset and a CD45RA+ naive subset were separated from the CD4+ cells. The sample belongs to a study of shared clonotypes between healthy human individuals. Study details: Contributing individuals were two females and three males aged 18 to 49.

The repertoire was sequenced with immunoSEQ multiplex PCR; TCRdb's copy has only in-frame clones and lacks some. This sample has 850,000 to 1,200,000 clones, with about three quarters found just once. The clonotype comes from a man younger than 30 in good health. This rearrangement joins TRBV5-5 to TRBJ2-1; the D gene is possibly TRBD1 (5 bases). The sequenced sample consisted of memory CD4+ T cells sorted from blood. Subset of the sample: CD45RA-negative fraction. CDR3 DNA: TGTGCCAGCAGCTCAGGGATGGGGAATGAGCAGTTCTTC. Translating gives CASSSGMGNEQFF.